The 5 T cell receptor beta chains given below trace back to one sample, sequenced in a study of T cell changes during pregnancy in multiple sclerosis. The table came from immunoSEQ multiplex PCR; TCRdb's copy has only in-frame clones and leaves some out. This table holds roughly 49,000 clones, 92% found once. The sequenced sample was CD4+ T cells from peripheral blood mononuclear cells, obtained in the second trimester of pregnancy. The receptors originated from a female donor in good health, enrolled as a control in a pregnancy study.

This clone was detected only once. The chain links TRBV6-5 to TRBJ1-1, with 10 bases matching TRBD1. The CDR3 is 15 amino acids. Trimming removed 7 bases from V and 4 bases from J; junction bases left unmatched: 9. Germline V gene data show CDR1 as MNHEY and CDR2 as SVGAGI. CDR3 nucleotide sequence: TGTGCCAGCACCGGAACCCGGGACAGGGGCACTGAAGCTTTCTTT. Residues: CASTGTRDRGTEAFF.

This chain uses TRBV4-3 with TRBJ2-5, with a tentative D call TRBD1 (5 bases). The germline V and J ends were trimmed by 0 bases and 3 bases, with 11 bases remaining between them. CDR3 length equals 15 residues. Germline assignment: CDR1 LGHNA and CDR2 YSLEER. CDR3 region: CASSQDFTGEETQYF. The CDR3 DNA is TGCGCCAGCAGCCAAGATTTTACAGGAGAAGAGACCCAGTACTTC.

The chain joins TRBV19 to TRBJ2-7, with 7 bases lining up with TRBD1. Germline assignment: CDR1 LNHDA and CDR2 SQIVND (reference sequence). Trimming took 6 bases from V and 3 from J; bases not matched to a gene: 8. This CDR3 comprises 14 residues. The CDR3 coding sequence is TGTGCCAGTAGCCCCGGGACAGCAATCTACGAGCAGTACTTC. It specifies CASSPGTAIYEQYF.

This clone was counted between two and nine times. Additional DNA sequences in this sample encode the identical CDR3. The V call is TRBV6-5, the J call TRBJ1-1, with D possibly TRBD1 on 6 matching bases. The CDR3 length is 14 residues. V was pared by 2 bases and J by 2 bases, with 9 bases between. In germline, CDR1 is MNHEY, CDR2 SVGAGI. The chain's CDR3 is CASSYLQGNTEAFF. The CDR3 coding sequence is TGTGCCAGCAGTTACCTACAGGGCAACACTGAAGCTTTCTTT.

The chain couples TRBV9 to TRBJ2-2, with a tentative D call TRBD1 (6 bases). The ends were cut back, 3 bases at V and 4 bases at J, with 13 bases in the middle. This CDR3 has 15 amino acids. Germline CDR1 and CDR2: SGDLS and YYNGEE. The CDR3 region is CASSDEDSSTGELFF. The CDR3, as DNA: TGTGCCAGCAGCGACGAGGACAGTTCCACCGGGGAGCTGTTTTTT.